The 21 T cell receptor beta chains listed next were all sequenced from one sample in a study of ipilimumab plus nivolumab after autologous stem cell transplantation. Profiling relied on immunoSEQ multiplex PCR, and the TCRdb table lists in-frame clones only, not all of them. The repertoire includes some 40,000 clones, more than 85% of them detected once, and under 0.95% sits in the top ten. Specimen: PBMCs, collected in a trial of ipilimumab plus nivolumab as post-transplant consolidation. These receptors were taken from a male donor with multiple myeloma.

This chain connects TRBV6-1 to TRBJ2-1; 7 nucleotides agree with TRBD1. Germline loops: CDR1 MNHNS, CDR2 SASEGT. Trimming cost V 4 bases and J 7 bases; bases outside gene matches: 4. The CDR3 length is 13 residues. This chain's CDR3 is CASSAVTGNEQFF. DNA for the CDR3: TGTGCCAGCAGTGCGGTGACAGGGAATGAGCAGTTCTTC.

This chain links TRBV6-5 with TRBJ2-5; D gene ambiguous. Trimming stripped 2 bases from V and 3 bases from J, with 1 base between. Germline-derived CDR1 and CDR2 are MNHEY and SVGAGI. The CDR3 loop spans 11 amino acids. Here the CDR3 DNA reads TGTGCCAGCAGTTACGAAGAGACCCAGTACTTC. Protein sequence: CASSYEETQYF.

This clone was found once. This chain joins TRBV11-1 and TRBJ1-5, with D possibly being TRBD1 (5 bases). Germline values: CDR1 SGHAT, CDR2 FQDESV (reference sequence). With 1 base removed from V and 6 bases from J, the gap between germline ends came to 10 bases. This CDR3 is built from 14 residues. CDR3 DNA: TGTGCCAGCAGCTTAGGATGGGGCGGTCAGCCCCAGCATTTT. It translates to CASSLGWGGQPQHF.

This clone has a single count. The rearrangement joins TRBV5-4 to TRBJ1-2; no clear D gene. V dropped 3 bases and J dropped 0 bases, with 9 bases sitting between them. In germline, CDR1 is SGHNT, CDR2 YYREEE (reference sequence). This CDR3 is 14 amino acids long. The CDR3 sequence: CASSSDGTNYGYTF. In DNA, the CDR3 is TGTGCCAGCAGCTCCGACGGGACTAACTATGGCTACACCTTC.

V is TRBV28 and J is TRBJ2-3, with D possibly being TRBD2 (7 bases). Germline loops: CDR1 MDHEN, CDR2 SYDVKM. This CDR3 has 15 residues. V lost 7 bases, J lost 2 bases, and 16 bases lay in between. The CDR3 region is CASTLTGGHTDTQYF. CDR3 sequence (DNA): TGTGCCAGCACCCTTACCGGGGGGCACACAGATACGCAGTATTTT.

The chain employs TRBV28 and TRBJ2-5, with D maybe TRBD2 (7 bases). The CDR3 runs to 16 residues. The ends were cut back, 6 bases at V and 2 bases at J, with 19 bases in the middle. The germline CDR1 and CDR2 sequences are MDHEN and SYDVKM. The CDR3 region is CASRGGLAAGQETQYF. In nucleotides, the CDR3 is TGTGCCAGCAGGGGGGGGCTAGCGGCGGGGCAAGAGACCCAGTACTTC.

This clone has just a few counts. The chain uses TRBV5-4 and TRBJ2-7; D is unresolved. The CDR3 loop spans 13 amino acids. Germline lookup yields CDR1 SGHNT and CDR2 YYREEE (reference sequence). V lost 7 bases and J lost 7, with 18 bases in between. CDR3 sequence: CASSTDGVGEQYF. The CDR3 DNA sequence: TGTGCCAGCTCCACGGACGGAGTGGGGGAGCAGTACTTC.

The CDR3 here is CASSYSLRSAYEQYF. Written as DNA, the CDR3 is TGTGCCAGCAGTTACTCACTCAGGTCTGCCTACGAGCAGTACTTC. The rearrangement joins TRBV6-6 to TRBJ2-7; D not certain. V lost 0 bases, J lost 2 bases, and 11 bases lay in between. The CDR3 loop spans 15 amino acids. CDR1 is MNHNY, CDR2 SVGAGI, per germline (reference sequence).

V and J are TRBV7-8 and TRBJ1-3, with D possibly TRBD1 on 5 matching bases. Looked up from germline, CDR1 is SGHVS and CDR2 is FQNEAQ. The CDR3 runs 14 residues. V lost 3 bases and J 2 bases, leaving 8 bases between the germline ends. In DNA form, the CDR3 reads TGTGCCAGCAGCTTGGGGGTAGCTGGAAACACCATATATTTT. Protein product: CASSLGVAGNTIYF.

The chain joins TRBV28 to TRBJ2-7; 7 nucleotides match TRBD1. The CDR3 extends over 13 amino acids. Germline V gives CDR1 MDHEN, CDR2 SYDVKM. With V trimmed by 6 bases and J by 2 bases, 4 bases remained unmatched. The CDR3, as DNA: TGTGCCAGCAGCTCAGGGGGAACCTACGAGCAGTACTTC. Its protein product is CASSSGGTYEQYF.

The genes are TRBV5-1 and TRBJ2-1; D perhaps matches TRBD1 (6 bases). The CDR3 sequence is 18 residues long. V lost 1 base, J lost 2 bases, and 19 bases lay in between. Germline V CDR1 and CDR2: SGHRS, YFSETQ. The CDR3: CASSLLIGSSGAYNEQFF. In DNA form, the CDR3 reads TGCGCCAGCAGCTTGCTCATCGGTAGTTCAGGGGCCTACAATGAGCAGTTCTTC. Full variable domain (remainder filled in from reference TRBV5-1 and TRBJ2-1): KAGVTQTPRYLIKTRGQQVTLSCSPISGHRSVSWYQQTPGQGLQFLFEYFSETQRNKGNFPGRFSGRQFSNSRSEMNVSTLELGDSALYLCASSLLIGSSGAYNEQFFGPGTRLTVL.

The sample holds one count of this clone. The chain joins TRBV10-3 to TRBJ2-7; 7 bases align to TRBD1. CDR1 and CDR2 from the germline V gene are ENHRY and SYGVKD. The CDR3 runs 15 residues. Germline trimming cut 2 bases from V and 3 bases from J; bases unmatched to any gene: 7. CDR3 loop: CAISEPDGTVYEQYF. In nucleotides, the CDR3 is TGTGCCATCAGTGAGCCTGACGGGACAGTCTACGAGCAGTACTTC.

The rearrangement links TRBV6-5 to TRBJ2-7; 9 bases align to TRBD2. This CDR3 has 14 residues. Germline trimming cut 6 bases from V and 2 bases from J; bases unmatched to any gene: 5. Germline CDR1 reads MNHEY; CDR2 reads SVGAGI. In DNA, the CDR3 is TGTGCCAGCAGGAGGACTAGCGCGACCTACGAGCAGTACTTC. This encodes CASRRTSATYEQYF.

The chain joins TRBV28 to TRBJ2-4, with D perhaps matching TRBD1 (6 bases). Germline V gene data show CDR1 as MDHEN and CDR2 as SYDVKM. The CDR3 loop spans 12 amino acids. Trimming stripped 11 bases from V and 9 bases from J, with 17 bases between. CDR3 coding DNA: TGTGCCGCTCAAACAGGGCCGGGCATTCAGTACTTC. Protein: CAAQTGPGIQYF.

The chain joins TRBV7-6 to TRBJ2-7; 7 positions match TRBD2. The CDR3 runs to 14 residues. The J segment lost 5 bases and the V segment lost 2 bases, leaving 6 bases of the junction unmatched. The germline V gene encodes CDR1 SGHVS and CDR2 FNYEAQ. The CDR3 is CASSLIAGANEQYF. CDR3 bases: TGTGCCAGCAGCTTAATTGCGGGAGCCAACGAGCAGTACTTC. Full variable domain (missing parts from reference TRBV7-6 and TRBJ2-7): GAGVSQSPRYKVTKRGQDVALRCDPISGHVSLYWYRQALGQGPEFLTYFNYEAQQDKSGLPNDRFSAERPEGSISTLTIQRTEQRDSAMYRCASSLIAGANEQYFGPGTRLTVT.

This rearrangement joins TRBV6-1 to TRBJ1-5, with D tentatively TRBD1 (6 bases). This CDR3 has 17 amino acids. Germline V gives CDR1 MNHNS, CDR2 SASEGT. Trimming left V 1 base short and J 1 base short, with 14 bases between. The CDR3 spells CASSEVLWTASNQPQHF. CDR3 nucleotides: TGTGCCAGCAGTGAAGTTCTGTGGACAGCGAGCAATCAGCCCCAGCATTTT.

The chain carries TRBV7-9 and TRBJ2-3, with TRBD2 identical over 11 bases. V shed 5 bases, J shed 4 bases, and the junction held 11 bases outside the gene matches. Germline CDR1 SEHNR, CDR2 FQNEAQ (reference sequence). The CDR3 extends over 17 amino acids. DNA for the CDR3: TGTGCCAGCAGCCCAGCGACTAGCGGGATTCTGGCAGATACGCAGTATTTT. Residues: CASSPATSGILADTQYF.

V usage is TRBV5-1 and J usage is TRBJ1-1, with 8 positions matching TRBD1. Per germline, CDR1 SGHRS and CDR2 YFSETQ. This CDR3 region has 16 residues. The J segment lost 1 base and the V segment lost 5 bases, leaving 10 bases of the junction unmatched. The CDR3 region has the DNA TGCGCCAGCAGTTGGGACAGGAGGGTAGGGAACACTGAAGCTTTCTTT. The encoded protein is CASSWDRRVGNTEAFF.

This chain connects TRBV7-6 to TRBJ2-5, with D hard to call. The DNA end favors TRBJ2-7, so the J call may be wrong. The CDR3 sequence is 16 residues long. Germline CDR1 SGHVS, CDR2 FNYEAQ. CDR3 sequence: CASSLGFSLSSYEQYF. In nucleotides, the CDR3 is TGTGCCAGCAGCTTAGGGTTCTCGCTCAGCTCCTACGAGCAGTACTTC.

CDR3 bases: TGTGCCAGCATTAGCCGGGACACGGGGTACGAGCAGTACTTC. This codes for CASISRDTGYEQYF. The J gene is TRBJ2-7, the V gene TRBV28; tentatively, D is TRBD1 (6 bases). Germline loops: CDR1 MDHEN, CDR2 SYDVKM. The CDR3 loop spans 14 amino acids. V gave up 7 bases and J gave up 4 bases, with 17 bases separating them.

V and J are TRBV30 and TRBJ2-3, with 8 nucleotides matching TRBD2. The CDR3 extends over 15 amino acids. Germline values: CDR1 GTSNPN, CDR2 SVGIG (reference sequence). The V and J ends lost 3 bases and 4 bases, in that order; junction bases with no gene match: 9. The CDR3 coding sequence is TGTGCCTGGAGAAGGACTAGCATACGAGCAGATACGCAGTATTTT. It codes for CAWRRTSIRADTQYF.